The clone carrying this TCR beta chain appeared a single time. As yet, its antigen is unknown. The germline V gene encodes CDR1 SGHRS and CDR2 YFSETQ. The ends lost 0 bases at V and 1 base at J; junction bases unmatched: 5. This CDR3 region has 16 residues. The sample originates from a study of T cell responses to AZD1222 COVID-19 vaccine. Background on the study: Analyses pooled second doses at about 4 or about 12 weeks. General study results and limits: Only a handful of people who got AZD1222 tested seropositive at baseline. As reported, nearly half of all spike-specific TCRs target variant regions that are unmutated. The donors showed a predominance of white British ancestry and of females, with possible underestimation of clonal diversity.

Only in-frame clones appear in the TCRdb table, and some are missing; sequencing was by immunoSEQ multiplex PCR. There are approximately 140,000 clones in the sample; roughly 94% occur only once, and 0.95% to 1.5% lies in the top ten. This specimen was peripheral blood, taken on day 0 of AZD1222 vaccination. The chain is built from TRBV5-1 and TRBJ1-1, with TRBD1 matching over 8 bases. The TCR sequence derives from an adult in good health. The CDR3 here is CASSLATGVWNTEAFF. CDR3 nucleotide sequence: TGCGCCAGCAGCTTGGCGACAGGGGTGTGGAACACTGAAGCTTTCTTT. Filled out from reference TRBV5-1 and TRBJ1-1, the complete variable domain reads KAGVTQTPRYLIKTRGQQVTLSCSPISGHRSVSWYQQTPGQGLQFLFEYFSETQRNKGNFPGRFSGRQFSNSRSEMNVSTLELGDSALYLCASSLATGVWNTEAFFGQGTRLTVV.